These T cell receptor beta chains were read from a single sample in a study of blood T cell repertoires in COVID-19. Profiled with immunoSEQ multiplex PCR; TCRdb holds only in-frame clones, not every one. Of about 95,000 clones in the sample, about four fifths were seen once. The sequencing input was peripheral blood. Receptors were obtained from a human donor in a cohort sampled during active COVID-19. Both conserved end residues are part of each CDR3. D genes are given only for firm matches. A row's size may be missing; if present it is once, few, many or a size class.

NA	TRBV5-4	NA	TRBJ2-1	CASSPSGGGDYNEQFF	TGTGCCAGCAGCCCCAGCGGAGGGGGGGACTACAATGAGCAGTTCTTC
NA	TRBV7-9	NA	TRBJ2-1	CASSLGLQGLDQFF	TGTGCCAGCAGCTTAGGATTACAGGGTCTTGATCAGTTCTTC
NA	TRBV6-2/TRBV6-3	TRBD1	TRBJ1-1	CASSQTGQNTEAFF	TGTGCCAGCAGTCAGACAGGGCAGAACACTGAAGCTTTCTTT
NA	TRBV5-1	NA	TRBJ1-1	CASSEGNVMNTEAFF	TGCGCCAGCAGCGAGGGCAACGTTATGAACACTGAAGCTTTCTTT
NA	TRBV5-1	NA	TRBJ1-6	CASSVQENSPLHF	TGCGCCAGCAGCGTGCAGGAAAATTCACCCCTCCACTTT
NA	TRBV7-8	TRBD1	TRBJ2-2	CASGQGLNTGELFF	TGTGCCAGCGGACAGGGCCTAAACACCGGGGAGCTGTTTTTT
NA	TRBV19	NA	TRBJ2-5	CASSVRVRETQYF	TGTGCCAGTAGTGTGAGGGTTCGAGAGACCCAGTACTTC
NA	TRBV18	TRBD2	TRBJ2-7	CASSPPGGVAGDYEQYF	TGTGCCAGCTCACCACCGGGCGGAGTAGCGGGAGACTACGAGCAGTACTTC
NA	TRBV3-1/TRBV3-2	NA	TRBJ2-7	CASSQEWRAVSYEQYF	TGTGCCAGCAGCCAAGAGTGGCGGGCCGTGTCCTACGAGCAGTACTTC
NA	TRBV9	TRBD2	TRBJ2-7	CASSPPGTSYEQYF	TGTGCCAGCAGCCCCCCCGGGACTAGCTACGAGCAGTACTTC
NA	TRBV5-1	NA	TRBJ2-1	CASNGGVTYNEQFF	TGCGCCAGCAACGGGGGAGTTACATACAATGAGCAGTTCTTC
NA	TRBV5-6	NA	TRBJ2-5	CASSLFQGQETQYF	TGTGCCAGCAGCTTGTTTCAGGGTCAGGAGACCCAGTACTTC
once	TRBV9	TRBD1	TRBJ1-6	CASSVTDRGTSPLHF	TGTGCCAGCAGCGTGACGGACAGGGGGACGTCACCCCTCCACTTT
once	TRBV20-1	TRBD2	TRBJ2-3	CSASAGGPLVTQYF	TGCAGTGCTAGTGCGGGAGGGCCCTTAGTTACGCAGTATTTT
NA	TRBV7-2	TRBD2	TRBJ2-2	CASSLRAVAGGSGTGELFF	TGTGCCAGCAGCTTAAGGGCCGTGGCGGGGGGTTCTGGCACCGGGGAGCTGTTTTTT
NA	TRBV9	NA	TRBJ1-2	CASSVTAVTNYGYTF	TGTGCCAGCAGCGTAACAGCCGTCACTAACTATGGCTACACCTTC
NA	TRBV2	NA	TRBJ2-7	CASRLAMGYEQYF	TGTGCCAGCAGATTAGCAATGGGCTACGAGCAGTACTTC
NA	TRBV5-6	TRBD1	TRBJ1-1	CASSHRWDRETNTEAFF	TGTGCCAGCAGCCACAGATGGGACAGAGAGACGAACACTGAAGCTTTCTTT
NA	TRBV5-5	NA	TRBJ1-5	CASSWTDQNQPQHF	TGTGCCAGCAGCTGGACAGATCAAAATCAGCCCCAGCATTTT
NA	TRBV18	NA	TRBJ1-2	CASSPGEGYTF	TGTGCCAGCTCCCCAGGGGAGGGCTACACCTTC
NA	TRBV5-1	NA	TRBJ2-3	CASSLYAGSTDTQYF	TGCGCCAGCAGCTTGTATGCAGGATCCACAGATACGCAGTATTTT
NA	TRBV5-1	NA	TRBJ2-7	CASSPEGLYEQYF	TGCGCCAGCAGCCCGGAGGGGTTATACGAGCAGTACTTC
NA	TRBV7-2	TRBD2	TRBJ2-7	CASSPAVGAGGAYEQYF	TGTGCCAGCAGCCCCGCGGTTGGAGCGGGGGGAGCTTACGAGCAGTACTTC
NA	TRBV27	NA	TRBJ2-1	CASRLTRSSYNEQFF	TGTGCCAGCAGACTTACTCGGAGCTCCTACAATGAGCAGTTCTTC
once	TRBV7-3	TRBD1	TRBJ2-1	CASSEGTGAYNEQFF	TGTGCCAGCAGCGAAGGGACAGGGGCCTACAATGAGCAGTTCTTC
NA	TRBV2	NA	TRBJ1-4	CASSDGTRREKLFF	TGTGCCAGCAGTGACGGGACTAGGCGTGAAAAACTGTTTTTT
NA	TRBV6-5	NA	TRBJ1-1	CASSYGVRVNTEAFF	TGTGCCAGCAGTTACGGGGTGCGGGTGAACACTGAAGCTTTCTTT
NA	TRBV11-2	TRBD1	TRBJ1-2	CASSLPSGTGWGGGYTF	TGTGCCAGCAGCTTACCCTCCGGGACAGGGTGGGGTGGTGGCTACACCTTC
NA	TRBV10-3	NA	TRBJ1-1	CAINRGMNTEAFF	TGTGCCATCAATAGGGGAATGAACACTGAAGCTTTCTTT
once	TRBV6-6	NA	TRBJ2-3	CASTRADTQYF	TGTGCCAGCACCCGGGCAGATACGCAGTATTTT
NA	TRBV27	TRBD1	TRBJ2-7	CASGDRDYEQYF	TGTGCCAGCGGGGACAGGGACTACGAGCAGTACTTC
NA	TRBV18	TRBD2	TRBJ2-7	CASSPPQPVGLAREQYF	TGTGCCAGCTCACCACCACAACCAGTGGGACTAGCGCGCGAGCAGTACTTC
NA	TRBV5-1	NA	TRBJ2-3	CASSLGVASTDTQYF	TGCGCCAGCAGCTTGGGGGTAGCGAGCACAGATACGCAGTATTTT
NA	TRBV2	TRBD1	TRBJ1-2	CASSENPRTPGGAGGYTF	TGTGCCAGCAGTGAAAACCCACGGACGCCAGGGGGCGCGGGAGGCTACACCTTC
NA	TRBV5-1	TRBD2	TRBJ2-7	CATQLGSGRADEQYF	TGCGCCACTCAATTGGGTAGCGGGAGGGCCGACGAGCAGTACTTC
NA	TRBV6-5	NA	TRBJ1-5	CASSKSGYSNQPQHF	TGTGCCAGCAGTAAAAGCGGGTATAGCAATCAGCCCCAGCATTTT
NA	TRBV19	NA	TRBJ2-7	CASSSPRTERSYEQYF	TGTGCCAGTAGTAGCCCCCGGACAGAGAGATCGTACGAGCAGTACTTC
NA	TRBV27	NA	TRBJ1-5	CASSLKSQSSNQPQHF	TGTGCCAGCAGTTTAAAGTCACAGAGTAGCAATCAGCCCCAGCATTTT
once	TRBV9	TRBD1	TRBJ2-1	CASSVADRARYNEQFF	TGTGCCAGCAGCGTAGCGGACAGGGCCCGATACAATGAGCAGTTCTTC
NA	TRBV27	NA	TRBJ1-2	CATRRGADYGYTF	TGTGCCACCCGACGCGGGGCTGACTATGGCTACACCTTC
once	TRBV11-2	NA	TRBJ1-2	CASSSTGGSNYGYTF	TGTGCCAGCAGCTCCACGGGGGGATCTAACTATGGCTACACCTTC
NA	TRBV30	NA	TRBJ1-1	CAWRASRGTEAFF	TGTGCCTGGAGGGCTTCCAGGGGCACTGAAGCTTTCTTT
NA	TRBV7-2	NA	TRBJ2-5	CASSRGGRGETQYF	TGTGCCAGCAGTAGGGGGGGGCGCGGGGAGACCCAGTACTTC
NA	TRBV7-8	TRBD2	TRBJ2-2	CASTGLGETGELFF	TGTGCCAGCACAGGACTAGGAGAAACCGGGGAGCTGTTTTTT
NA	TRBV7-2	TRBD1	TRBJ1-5	CASSLGIRQGSNQPQHF	TGTGCCAGCAGCTTAGGGATTAGACAGGGGAGCAATCAGCCCCAGCATTTT
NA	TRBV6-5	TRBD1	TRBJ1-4	CASTAQGIGEKLFF	TGTGCCAGCACGGCACAGGGGATAGGGGAAAAACTGTTTTTT